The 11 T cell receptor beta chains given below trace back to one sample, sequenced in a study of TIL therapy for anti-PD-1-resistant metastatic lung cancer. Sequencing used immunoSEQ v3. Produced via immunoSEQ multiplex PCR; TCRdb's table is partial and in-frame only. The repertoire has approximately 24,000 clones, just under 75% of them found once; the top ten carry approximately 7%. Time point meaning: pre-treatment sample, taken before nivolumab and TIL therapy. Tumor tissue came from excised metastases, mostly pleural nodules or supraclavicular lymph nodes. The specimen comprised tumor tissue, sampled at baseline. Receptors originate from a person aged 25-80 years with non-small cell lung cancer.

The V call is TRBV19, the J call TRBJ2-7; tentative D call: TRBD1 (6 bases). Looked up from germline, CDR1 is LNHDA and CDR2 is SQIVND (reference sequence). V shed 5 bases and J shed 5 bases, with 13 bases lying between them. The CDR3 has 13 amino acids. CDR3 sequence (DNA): TGTGCCAGTAGTTTCCGCACAGGGAACGAGCAGTACTTC. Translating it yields CASSFRTGNEQYF.

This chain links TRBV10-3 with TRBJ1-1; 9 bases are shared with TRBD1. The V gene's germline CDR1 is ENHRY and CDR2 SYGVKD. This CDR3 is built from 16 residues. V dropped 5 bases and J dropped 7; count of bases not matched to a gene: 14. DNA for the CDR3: TGTGCCATCAGTATAGGACAGGGGCGACCCGGCGATGAAGCTTTCTTT. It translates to CAISIGQGRPGDEAFF.

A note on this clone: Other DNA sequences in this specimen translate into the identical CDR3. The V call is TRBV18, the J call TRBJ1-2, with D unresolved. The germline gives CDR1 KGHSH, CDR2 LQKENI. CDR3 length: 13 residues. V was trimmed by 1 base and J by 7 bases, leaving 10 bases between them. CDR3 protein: CASSPLYRSGYTF. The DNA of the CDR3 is TGTGCCAGCTCACCACTATACAGATCTGGCTACACCTTC.

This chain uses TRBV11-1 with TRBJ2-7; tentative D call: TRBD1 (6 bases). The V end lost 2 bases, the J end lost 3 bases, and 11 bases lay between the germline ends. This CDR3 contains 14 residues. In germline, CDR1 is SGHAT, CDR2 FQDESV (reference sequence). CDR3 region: CASSLMAGDYEQYF. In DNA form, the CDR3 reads TGTGCCAGCAGCTTAATGGCAGGGGACTACGAGCAGTACTTC.

CDR3 residues: CASTTPSGSNSPLHF. For the CDR3, the DNA is TGTGCCAGCACCACCCCTTCGGGCTCCAATTCACCCCTCCACTTT. The chain uses TRBV28 and TRBJ1-6; D unclear. V was clipped by 7 bases and J by 7 bases, with 17 bases between them. Germline V gene data show CDR1 as MDHEN and CDR2 as SYDVKM. CDR3 length: 15 residues. Looking up the rest from reference TRBV28 and TRBJ1-6 gives the full variable domain: DVKVTQSSRYLVKRTGEKVFLECVQDMDHENMFWYRQDPGLGLRLIYFSYDVKMKEKGDIPEGYSVSREKKERFSLILESASTNQTSMYLCASTTPSGSNSPLHFGNGTRLTVT.

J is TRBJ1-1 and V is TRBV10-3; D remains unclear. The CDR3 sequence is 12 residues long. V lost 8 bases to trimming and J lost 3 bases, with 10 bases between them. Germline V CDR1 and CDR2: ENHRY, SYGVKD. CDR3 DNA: TGTGCCATCTCAGACATCTACACTGAAGCTTTCTTT. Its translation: CAISDIYTEAFF.

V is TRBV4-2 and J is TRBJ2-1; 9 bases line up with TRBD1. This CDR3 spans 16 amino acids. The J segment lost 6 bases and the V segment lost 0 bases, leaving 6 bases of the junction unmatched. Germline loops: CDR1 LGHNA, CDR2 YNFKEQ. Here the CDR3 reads CASSQDQGTGSNEQFF. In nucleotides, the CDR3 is TGTGCCAGCAGCCAAGATCAGGGGACAGGGTCCAATGAGCAGTTCTTC.

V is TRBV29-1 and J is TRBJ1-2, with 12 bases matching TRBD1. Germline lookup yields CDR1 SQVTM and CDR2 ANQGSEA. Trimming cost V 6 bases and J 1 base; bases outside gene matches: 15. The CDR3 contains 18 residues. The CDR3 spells CSVRSGQGAFGGNYGYTF. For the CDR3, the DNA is TGCAGCGTGCGTTCGGGACAGGGGGCGTTTGGAGGTAACTATGGCTACACCTTC.

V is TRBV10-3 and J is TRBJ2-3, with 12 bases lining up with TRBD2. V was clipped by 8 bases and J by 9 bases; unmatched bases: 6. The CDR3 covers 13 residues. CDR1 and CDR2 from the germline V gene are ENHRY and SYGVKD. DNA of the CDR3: TGTGCCATCGCTCTAGCGGGGGGGCGGACGCAGTATTTT. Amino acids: CAIALAGGRTQYF.

The CDR3, as DNA: TGTGCCAGCAGCGGCCGACAGGGGGAAAACACCGGGGAGCTGTTTTTT. Protein product: CASSGRQGENTGELFF. The rearrangement uses TRBV7-9 and TRBJ2-2, with 9 bases lining up with TRBD1. The germline gives CDR1 SEHNR, CDR2 FQNEAQ (reference sequence). V was pared by 5 bases and J by 2 bases, with 6 bases of the junction left unmatched. CDR3 length equals 16 residues.

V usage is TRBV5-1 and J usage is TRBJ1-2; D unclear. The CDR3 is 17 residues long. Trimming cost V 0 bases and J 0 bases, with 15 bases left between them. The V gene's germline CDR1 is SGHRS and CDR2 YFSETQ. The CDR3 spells CASSLDLGNAANYGYTF. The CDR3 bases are TGCGCCAGCAGCTTGGATCTGGGTAACGCTGCTAACTATGGCTACACCTTC. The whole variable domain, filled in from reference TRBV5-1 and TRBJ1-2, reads KAGVTQTPRYLIKTRGQQVTLSCSPISGHRSVSWYQQTPGQGLQFLFEYFSETQRNKGNFPGRFSGRQFSNSRSEMNVSTLELGDSALYLCASSLDLGNAANYGYTFGSGTRLTVV.